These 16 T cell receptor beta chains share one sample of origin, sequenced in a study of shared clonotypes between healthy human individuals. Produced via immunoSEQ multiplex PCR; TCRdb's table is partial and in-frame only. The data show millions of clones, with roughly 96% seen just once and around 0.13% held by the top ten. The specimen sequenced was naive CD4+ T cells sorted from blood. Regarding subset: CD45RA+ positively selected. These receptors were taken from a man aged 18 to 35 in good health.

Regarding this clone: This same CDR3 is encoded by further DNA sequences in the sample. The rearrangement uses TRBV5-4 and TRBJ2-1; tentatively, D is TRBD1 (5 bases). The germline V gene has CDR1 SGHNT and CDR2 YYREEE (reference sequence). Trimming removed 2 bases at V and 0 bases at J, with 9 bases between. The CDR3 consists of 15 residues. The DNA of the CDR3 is TGTGCCAGCAGCTTAGACAGTAGCTCCTACAATGAGCAGTTCTTC. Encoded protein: CASSLDSSSYNEQFF. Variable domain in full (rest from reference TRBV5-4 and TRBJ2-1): ETGVTQSPTHLIKTRGQQVTLRCSSQSGHNTVSWYQQALGQGPQFIFQYYREEENGRGNFPPRFSGLQFPNYSSELNVNALELDDSALYLCASSLDSSSYNEQFFGPGTRLTVL.

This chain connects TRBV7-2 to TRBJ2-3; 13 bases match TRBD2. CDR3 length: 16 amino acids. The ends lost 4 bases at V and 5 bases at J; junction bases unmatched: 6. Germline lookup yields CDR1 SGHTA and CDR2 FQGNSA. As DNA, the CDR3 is TGTGCCAGCAGCTCCGGACTAGCGGGAGTAAGAGATACGCAGTATTTT. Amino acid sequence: CASSSGLAGVRDTQYF. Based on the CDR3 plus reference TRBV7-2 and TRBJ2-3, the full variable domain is GAGVSQSPSNKVTEKGKDVELRCDPISGHTALYWYRQSLGQGLEFLIYFQGNSAPDKSGLPSDRFSAERTGGSVSTLTIQRTQQEDSAVYLCASSSGLAGVRDTQYFGPGTRLTVL.

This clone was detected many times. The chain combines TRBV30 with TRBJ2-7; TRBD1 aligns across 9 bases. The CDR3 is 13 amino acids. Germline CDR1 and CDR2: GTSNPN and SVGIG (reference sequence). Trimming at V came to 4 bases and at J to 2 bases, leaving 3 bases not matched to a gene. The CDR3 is CAWTRDRAYEQYF. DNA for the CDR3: TGTGCCTGGACCCGGGACAGGGCCTACGAGCAGTACTTC.

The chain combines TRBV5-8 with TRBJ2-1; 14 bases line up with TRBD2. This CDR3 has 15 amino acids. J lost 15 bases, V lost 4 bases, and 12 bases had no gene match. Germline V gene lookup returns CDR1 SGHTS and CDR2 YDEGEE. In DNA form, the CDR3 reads TGTGCCAGCAGCCTACCGGGACTAGCGGGAGTAAGGCCGTTCTTC. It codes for CASSLPGLAGVRPFF.

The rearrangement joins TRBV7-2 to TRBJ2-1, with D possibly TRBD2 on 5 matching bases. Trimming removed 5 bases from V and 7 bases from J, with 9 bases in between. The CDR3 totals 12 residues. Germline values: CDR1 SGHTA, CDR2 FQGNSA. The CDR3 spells CASSRRFNEQFF. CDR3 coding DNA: TGTGCCAGCAGCCGGAGGTTTAATGAGCAGTTCTTC.

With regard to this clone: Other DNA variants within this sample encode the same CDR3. CDR3 in DNA: TGTGCCAGCAGCTTGGGACCGAACACCGGGGAGCTGTTTTTT. Translated: CASSLGPNTGELFF. The rearrangement joins TRBV5-5 to TRBJ2-2; D not certain. CDR3 length: 14 residues. V was pared by 0 bases and J by 0 bases, with 3 bases between. CDR1 and CDR2 (germline): SGHKS, YYEKEE (reference sequence).

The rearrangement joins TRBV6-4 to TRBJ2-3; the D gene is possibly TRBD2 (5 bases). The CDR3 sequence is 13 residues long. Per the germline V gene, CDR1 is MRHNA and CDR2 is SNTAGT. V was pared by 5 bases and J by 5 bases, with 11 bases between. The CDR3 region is CASSSGGGDTQYF. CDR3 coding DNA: TGTGCCAGCAGTAGCGGAGGAGGAGATACGCAGTATTTT.

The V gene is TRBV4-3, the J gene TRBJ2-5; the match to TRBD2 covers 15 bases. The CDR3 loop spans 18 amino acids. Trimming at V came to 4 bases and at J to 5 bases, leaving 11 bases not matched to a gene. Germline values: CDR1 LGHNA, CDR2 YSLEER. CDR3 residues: CASSPRTSGRADPETQYF. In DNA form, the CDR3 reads TGCGCCAGCAGCCCTCGGACTAGCGGGAGGGCCGACCCGGAGACCCAGTACTTC.

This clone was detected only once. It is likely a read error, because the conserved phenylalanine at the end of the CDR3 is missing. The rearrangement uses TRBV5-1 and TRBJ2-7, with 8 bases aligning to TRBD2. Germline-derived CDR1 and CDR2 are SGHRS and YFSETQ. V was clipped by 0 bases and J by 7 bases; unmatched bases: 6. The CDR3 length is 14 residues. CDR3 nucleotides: TGCGCCAGCAGCTTGGCAGTAGCGGGGTATGAGCAGTACCTC. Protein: CASSLAVAGYEQYL.

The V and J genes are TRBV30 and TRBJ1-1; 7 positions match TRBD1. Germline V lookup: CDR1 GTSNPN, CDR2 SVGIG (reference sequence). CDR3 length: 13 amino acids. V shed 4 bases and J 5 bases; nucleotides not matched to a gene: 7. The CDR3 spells CAWISSGGTEAFF. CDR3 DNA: TGTGCCTGGATCTCATCAGGGGGTACTGAAGCTTTCTTT.

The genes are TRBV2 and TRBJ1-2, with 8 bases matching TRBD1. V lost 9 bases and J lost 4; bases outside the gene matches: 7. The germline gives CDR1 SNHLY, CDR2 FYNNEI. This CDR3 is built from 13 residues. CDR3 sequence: CARSTGVGYGYTF. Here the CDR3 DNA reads TGTGCCAGGTCGACAGGGGTCGGCTATGGCTACACCTTC.

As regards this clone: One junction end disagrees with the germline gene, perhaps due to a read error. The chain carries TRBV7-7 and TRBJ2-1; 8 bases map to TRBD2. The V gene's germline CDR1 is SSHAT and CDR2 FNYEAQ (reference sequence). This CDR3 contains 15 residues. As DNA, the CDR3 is TGTGCTAGCAGTCAAGCGGGACTAGGTGCCCATGAGCAGTTCTTC. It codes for CASSQAGLGAHEQFF.

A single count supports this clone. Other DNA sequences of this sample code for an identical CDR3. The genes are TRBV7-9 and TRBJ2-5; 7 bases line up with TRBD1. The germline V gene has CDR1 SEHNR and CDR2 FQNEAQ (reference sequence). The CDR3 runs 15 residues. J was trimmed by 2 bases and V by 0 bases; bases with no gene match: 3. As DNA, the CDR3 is TGTGCCAGCAGCTTAGCGACAGGGAGTCAAGAGACCCAGTACTTC. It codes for CASSLATGSQETQYF.

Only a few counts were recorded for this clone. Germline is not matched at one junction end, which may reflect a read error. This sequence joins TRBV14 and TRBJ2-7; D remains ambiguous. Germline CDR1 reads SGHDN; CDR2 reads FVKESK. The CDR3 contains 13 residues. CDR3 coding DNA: TGTGCCAGCAGCCAAGGCCTAGTCAACGTCGCTGACTTC. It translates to CASSQGLVNVADF.

DNA of the CDR3: TGTGCCAGCAGCCCCGGAGGGGGCGGCGAGCAGTACTTC. Protein product: CASSPGGGGEQYF. The chain couples TRBV9 to TRBJ2-7; D may be TRBD1 (7 bases). Germline V lookup: CDR1 SGDLS, CDR2 YYNGEE. The CDR3 runs to 13 residues. With 4 bases removed from V and 6 bases from J, the gap between germline ends came to 14 bases.

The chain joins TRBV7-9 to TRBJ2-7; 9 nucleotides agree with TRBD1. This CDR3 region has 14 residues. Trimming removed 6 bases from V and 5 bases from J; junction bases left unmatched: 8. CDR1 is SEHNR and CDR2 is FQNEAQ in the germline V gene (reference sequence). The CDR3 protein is CASRQTGGANEQYF. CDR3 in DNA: TGTGCCAGCAGACAAACAGGGGGCGCGAACGAGCAGTACTTC.